The 24 T cell receptor delta chains presented below share a single source sample, sequenced in a study of γδ T cells in repeated Plasmodium falciparum infection. Bulk repertoires came from Vgamma9/Vdelta2+ or Vdelta2-negative gammadelta T cells flow-sorted from PBMC. TCRdb called clones anew from the multiplex PCR reads with CATT. Among under 60,000 delta-chain clones listed, about 1.6% were seen once. Specimen: gamma-delta T cells from blood. The receptors stem from a pool of human donors (malaria-infected and uninfected, not separated).

This clone has only a few counts. This DNA's translation and the protein TCRdb lists, from a much larger clone, do not match at residue 4, likely due to a read error; the protein shown is translated from the DNA. The CDR3 here is CAPSSTGDTYTDKLIF. The CDR3 DNA follows: TGTGCCCCCTCATCCACCGGGGATACGTACACCGATAAACTCATCTTT. The V call is TRDV3, the J call TRDJ1; 9 positions agree with TRDD3. The J gene, left out of TCRdb, was set here by checking the DNA against germline. Germline V gene lookup returns CDR1 TVYSNPD and CDR2 GDNSRS (reference sequence). V shed 5 bases and J 0 bases; nucleotides not matched to a gene: 13. The CDR3 has 16 amino acids. Complete variable domain (other parts from reference TRDV3 and TRDJ1): CDKVTQSSPDQTVASGSEVVLLCTYDTVYSNPDLFWYRIRPDYSFQFVFYGDNSRSEGADFTQGRFSVKHILTQKAFHLVISPVRTEDSATYYCAPSSTGDTYTDKLIFGKGTRVTVEP.

This clone was recorded at least ten times. The chain carries TRDV1 and TRDJ1; TRDD3 matches 12 bases. Because TCRdb records no J gene, it was assigned here through a match of the DNA to germline. The CDR3 loop spans 25 amino acids. Unmatched junction bases numbered 32, after V lost 2 bases and J lost 4 bases. The germline V gene has CDR1 TSWWSYY and CDR2 QGS. CDR3 region: CALGEVSLLTMTTAVLGDTNDKLIF. The CDR3 DNA is TGTGCTCTTGGGGAAGTTAGTCTCCTAACCATGACAACCGCAGTACTGGGGGATACTAACGATAAACTCATCTTT.

This clone was seen a handful of times. TCRdb pairs this DNA with a much larger clone's protein that differs at residue 13, likely a read error; the protein shown was translated from the DNA. The chain links TRDV1 to TRDJ1, with 8 bases that match TRDD3. Because TCRdb records no J gene, it was assigned here through a match of the DNA to germline. CDR3 size: 19 residues. CDR1 and CDR2 from the germline V gene are TSWWSYY and QGS. The V segment lost 0 bases and the J segment 2 bases; nucleotides outside the gene matches: 14. The CDR3 spells CALGELDLILLGGTDKLIF. The CDR3 bases are TGTGCTCTTGGGGAACTAGACCTAATTCTACTGGGGGGTACCGATAAACTCATCTTT.

This clone appeared a few times. Only one base separates this from a far larger clonotype, so it likely reflects a read error. Other nucleotide sequences in the sample specify the same CDR3. The chain joins TRDV1 to TRDJ1, with 9 bases lining up with TRDD2. The J gene is absent in TCRdb and was assigned here via DNA matching to germline. In germline, CDR1 is TSWWSYY, CDR2 QGS. The CDR3 is made up of 19 amino acids. The trim removed 1 base at V and 4 bases at J, leaving 16 bases unmatched. For the CDR3, the DNA is TGTGCTCTTGGGGAACCCTGGGCCTTCCTACGGGGGGATGGCGATAAACTCATCTTT. Residues: CALGEPWAFLRGDGDKLIF.

This clone occurred a few times. A far larger clone is one nucleotide away, so this likely arose from a read error. Additional DNA sequences in this sample encode the identical CDR3. The genes are TRDV1 and TRDJ1, with 11 bases matching TRDD3. As TCRdb names no J gene, one was assigned here on the basis of a DNA match to germline. V shed 4 bases, J shed 3 bases, and the junction held 19 bases outside the gene matches. Germline V gives CDR1 TSWWSYY, CDR2 QGS. The CDR3 length is 20 residues. The CDR3 reads CALGGAHGLGDTRGADKLIF. The CDR3 bases are TGTGCTCTTGGGGGAGCCCATGGGCTGGGGGATACAAGAGGTGCCGATAAACTCATCTTT.

This clone has only a few counts. This likely came from a read error, as a far larger clone is one base away. It is unclear where the CDR3 begins or ends on the DNA, so no DNA is shown, and the CDR3 is as TCRdb lists it. J gene calling gave no result, while the V gene is TRDV2; no DNA check was done on the table's D call, TRDD3. Looked up from germline, CDR1 is GEAIGNYY and CDR2 is EKD. The CDR3 totals 22 residues, both ends included. The CDR3 spells CACDNPTGGFGPGSWDTRQMFF.

At least ten counts were recorded for this clone. A far bigger clonotype differs at one base, so this is likely a read error. The sample contains more than one DNA sequence encoding this CDR3. This chain uses TRDV2 with TRDJ1; 8 bases agree with TRDD3. The CDR3 runs to 15 residues. Germline-derived CDR1 and CDR2 are GEAIGNYY and EKD. The CDR3 sequence: CACDVLGVYTDKLIF. The DNA of the CDR3 is TGTGCATGTGACGTACTGGGGGTTTACACCGATAAACTCATCTTT.

Only a few counts were recorded for this clone. This sequence is one base from a far larger clone and is likely a read error. Other nucleotide sequences from this sample produce the same CDR3. The genes are TRDV1 and TRDJ1, with 10 bases aligning to TRDD3. Germline matching of the DNA provided the J gene here, since TCRdb leaves it blank. Looked up from germline, CDR1 is TSWWSYY and CDR2 is QGS. This CDR3 region has 24 residues. This chain's CDR3 is CALGEPIPTGAGGYRGRYTDKLIF. The CDR3 nucleotides read TGTGCCCTTGGGGAACCCATTCCTACAGGGGCTGGGGGATATCGGGGGCGGTACACCGATAAACTCATCTTT.

As regards this clone: TCRdb's protein, taken from a much larger clone, differs from this DNA's translation at residue 17, likely owing to a read error; the protein displayed comes from the DNA. J is TRDJ1 and V is TRDV1, with 13 bases that match TRDD3. Germline-derived CDR1 and CDR2 are TSWWSYY and QGS. This CDR3 has 23 residues. CDR3 amino acids: CALREPLDGHQYWGIRLTDKLIF. The CDR3 DNA follows: TGTGCTCTTAGGGAACCCCTAGATGGGCATCAGTACTGGGGGATACGTCTCACCGATAAACTCATCTTT.

Note on this clone: The protein TCRdb lists belongs to a much larger clone and differs from this DNA's translation at residue 12, which points to a read error; the protein shown is made from the DNA. The chain carries TRDV1 and TRDJ1, with 11 bases matching TRDD3. The CDR3 has 17 residues. CDR1 and CDR2 (germline): TSWWSYY, QGS. The V gene end was trimmed by 2 bases and the J gene end by 1 base; junction bases not matched to a gene: 6. CDR3 sequence reads: CALGEKRWGIRTDKLIF. DNA of the CDR3: TGTGCTCTTGGGGAAAAGAGGTGGGGGATACGCACCGATAAACTCATCTTT.

On this clone: TCRdb records a much larger clone's protein for this DNA, with a difference at residue 9 that likely arises from a read error; the protein given is the translation of the DNA. The rearrangement joins TRDV1 to TRDJ1; 7 bases map to TRDD3. Germline CDR1 is TSWWSYY and CDR2 is QGS. V shed 1 base and J 11 bases; nucleotides not matched to a gene: 10. The CDR3 covers 14 residues. CDR3 nucleotides: TGTGCTCTTGGGGAACACCTGGGGGGTTCGGTGCTCATCTTT. It is translated as CALGEHLGGSVLIF.

This clone has only a few counts. One base separates it from a far larger clone, so it is likely a read error. This sample also contains other DNA sequences that code for the same CDR3. The J gene is uncalled and the V gene is TRDV1; TRDD3 is taken as the D call from the table, unchecked against the DNA. The CDR3 has 14 amino acids. CDR1 is TSWWSYY and CDR2 is QGS in the germline V gene. The CDR3 DNA reads as TGTGCTCTTGGGGAACACCTGGGAGATTCGGTGCTCATCTTT. The encoded protein is CALGEHLGDSVLIF.

This clone was recorded a few times. This DNA translates differently at residue 18 from the TCRdb protein, which is that of a much larger clone; a read error is likely, and the protein shown is the DNA's own translation. The V call is TRDV1, the J call TRDJ1; perhaps TRDD2 as D (7 bases). In the absence of a J gene in TCRdb, the DNA was matched to germline to assign it here. Germline CDR1 and CDR2: TSWWSYY and QGS. The CDR3 has 24 amino acids. Between the trimmed V and J ends, which lost 0 bases and 0 bases, there was a span of 35 bases. The CDR3 sequence is CALGELGFLLPRRFLGRDTDKLIF. The CDR3 nucleotides read TGTGCTCTTGGGGAACTCGGTTTCTTACTTCCTAGACGATTCCTGGGGCGAGACACCGATAAACTCATCTTT.

This clone was found many times. This sample includes further DNA sequences coding for the same CDR3. The rearrangement uses TRDV2 and TRDJ3; a weak D match, TRDD3 (5 bases). The J gene comes from matching the DNA to germline here; TCRdb lacks it. This CDR3 contains 19 residues. Germline V CDR1 and CDR2: GEAIGNYY, EKD. V was cut by 1 base and J by 0 bases, with 15 bases left in between. The CDR3: CACDTILDPSSWDTRQMFF. The CDR3 DNA is TGTGCCTGTGACACAATACTGGATCCCAGCTCCTGGGACACCCGACAGATGTTTTTC.

A remark on this clone: With only one base between it and a far larger clone, this is likely a read error. The chain is built from TRDV2 and TRDJ1, with TRDD3 matching over 8 bases. The J gene is absent in TCRdb and was assigned here via DNA matching to germline. Looked up from germline, CDR1 is GEAIGNYY and CDR2 is EKD. The CDR3 is made up of 21 amino acids. CDR3 bases: TGTGCCTGTGAACCCCTGCCATTGAGGTCTGGGGGACACCAGTACACTGATAAACTCATCTTT. Translating gives CACEPLPLRSGGHQYTDKLIF.

A word on this clone: Translating this DNA gives a protein that differs at residue 3 from the TCRdb one, which belongs to a much larger clone; a read error is likely, and the protein shown is this translation. This chain connects TRDV1 to TRDJ3; 12 positions agree with TRDD3. CDR3 size: 23 residues. In germline, CDR1 is TSWWSYY, CDR2 QGS. CDR3 DNA sequence: TGTGCTCCTGGGGAATCGGCGAACGACTGGGGGATACCGAGCTCCTGGGACACCCGACAGATGTTTTTC. Amino acid sequence: CAPGESANDWGIPSSWDTRQMFF.

Worth noting for this clone: TCRdb assigns this DNA the protein of a much larger clone, which departs from its translation at residue 14; this likely reflects a read error, and the protein shown comes from translating the DNA. The same CDR3 also results from other DNA sequences found in this sample. No J gene was named, though the V gene is TRDV1; TRDD3, the D gene given by the table, was not confirmed from the DNA. Germline-derived CDR1 and CDR2 are TSWWSYY and QGS. This CDR3 spans 17 amino acids. CDR3 residues: CALGGIGGDLYTDNLIF. In DNA form, the CDR3 reads TGTGCTCTTGGGGGAATAGGGGGGGATCTGTACACCGATAACCTCATCTTT.

Comment on this clone: With only one base between it and a far larger clone, this is likely a read error. Distinct nucleotide sequences in the sample also encode this CDR3. The chain joins TRDV1 to TRDJ1; D might be TRDD2 or TRDD3, each matching 9 bases. Germline values: CDR1 TSWWSYY, CDR2 QGS. The CDR3 runs 24 residues. The CDR3 protein is CALGDALPSYQVLGDFGYTDKLIF. In nucleotides, the CDR3 is TGTGCTCTTGGGGATGCGCTTCCTTCCTACCAGGTACTGGGGGACTTCGGGTACACCGATAAACTCATTTTT.

This clone was seen many times. The chain recombines TRDV1 with TRDJ1; a possible D gene is TRDD3 (7 bases). V was cut by 5 bases and J by 0 bases, with 28 bases left in between. From germline, CDR1 is TSWWSYY and CDR2 QGS. This CDR3 comprises 20 residues. CDR3 sequence: CALGSPTPGGDYKYTDKLIF. The CDR3 region has the DNA TGTGCTCTTGGGTCTCCTACGCCCGGGGGGGATTATAAGTACACCGATAAACTCATCTTT.

Worth noting for this clone: This DNA translates differently at residue 16 from the TCRdb protein, which is that of a much larger clone; a read error is likely, and the protein shown is the DNA's own translation. The chain joins TRDV1 to TRDJ1; 11 nucleotides agree with TRDD3. The J gene, missing from TCRdb, was assigned here through DNA to germline matching. The V gene's germline CDR1 is TSWWSYY and CDR2 QGS. The CDR3 extends over 19 amino acids. For the CDR3, the DNA is TGTGCTCTTGGGGAACTTCCTCACAACTGGGGGATATGCAACGATGAACTCATCTTT. Residues: CALGELPHNWGICNDELIF.

Note on this clone: TCRdb's listed protein matches a much larger clone and diverges from this DNA's translation at residue 16, likely through a read error; the protein shown comes from the DNA. The chain combines TRDV1 with TRDJ1; 8 bases are a match to TRDD3. TCRdb offers no J gene call, so here the DNA was matched to germline to obtain one. The ends lost 1 base at V and 4 bases at J; junction bases unmatched: 23. Germline-derived CDR1 and CDR2 are TSWWSYY and QGS. The CDR3 contains 21 residues. CDR3 sequence reads: CALGEHMAAYWGARWNDKLIF. The CDR3 DNA follows: TGTGCTCTTGGGGAACATATGGCGGCCTACTGGGGGGCCCGGTGGAACGATAAACTCATCTTT.

As for this clone: The TCRdb protein, from a much larger clone, departs from this DNA's translation at residue 15, likely by read error; the protein shown derives from the DNA. The V gene is given as TRDV1, and no J gene call is available; the table's D call TRDD3 went unverified against the DNA. This CDR3 has 20 amino acids. CDR1 is TSWWSYY, CDR2 QGS, per germline. The CDR3 nucleotides are TGTGCTCTTGGGGCCCCGAAGTTCCTACAACCTGGGGGATATGCCGATAAACTTATCTTT. Its translation is CALGAPKFLQPGGYADKLIF.

Notes on this clone: It is likely a read error: a sequence one base away is far more abundant. The rearrangement uses TRDV1 and TRDJ1; 10 positions agree with TRDD3. TCRdb supplies no J gene; here it was assigned by aligning the nucleotide sequence to germline. Per germline, CDR1 TSWWSYY and CDR2 QGS. There are 19 residues in the CDR3. V dropped 3 bases and J dropped 3; count of bases not matched to a gene: 16. CDR3 protein: CALGELRTKWGIQADKLIF. CDR3 sequence (DNA): TGTGCTCTTGGGGAGCTTCGAACGAAGTGGGGGATACAGGCCGATAAACTCATCTTT.

In its sample, this clone was seen a few times. This DNA translates differently at residue 9 from the TCRdb protein, which is that of a much larger clone; a read error is likely, and the protein shown is the DNA's own translation. The rearrangement links TRDV1 to TRDJ1; 9 bases map to TRDD3. In germline, CDR1 is TSWWSYY, CDR2 QGS. This CDR3 contains 19 residues. The V segment lost 4 bases and the J segment 0 bases; nucleotides outside the gene matches: 15. CDR3 sequence reads: CALGANSGGWGMHTDKLIF. The CDR3 DNA follows: TGTGCTCTTGGGGCAAACTCCGGGGGCTGGGGGATGCACACCGATAAACTCATCTTT.